The clone carrying this T cell receptor beta chain has a handful of counts. One end of the junction varies from germline; a read error may be responsible. As for time point: sample taken at primary tumor resection. From tumor, nontumor lung or frozen PBMC, whole RNA was taken unsorted for sequencing. This entry belongs to a study of spatial heterogeneity in lung cancer. The CDR3 runs 13 residues. CDR1 is SSHAT and CDR2 is FNYEAQ in the germline V gene (reference sequence). TCRdb reprocessed the 5' RACE reads with MiXCR, giving one entry per CDR3 protein. Here the sample spans about 25,000 distinct CDR3 sequences, under 8% being singletons.

The sequence came from a male donor with early-stage non-small cell lung cancer. V and J are TRBV7-7 and TRBJ2-1; weak D call: TRBD1 (6 bases). This specimen consisted of PBMCs, obtained at surgery. The chain's CDR3 is CASSLAPGDEQFF. The CDR3 DNA reads as TGTGCTAGCAGCTTAGCGCCAGGGGACGAGCAGTTCTTC.